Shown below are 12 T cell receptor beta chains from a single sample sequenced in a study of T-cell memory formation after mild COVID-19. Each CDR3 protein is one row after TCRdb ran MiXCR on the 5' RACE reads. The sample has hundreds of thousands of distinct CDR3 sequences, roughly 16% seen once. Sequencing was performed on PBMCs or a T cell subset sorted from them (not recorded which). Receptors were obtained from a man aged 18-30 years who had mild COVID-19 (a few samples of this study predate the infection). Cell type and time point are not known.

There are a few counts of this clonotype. The CDR3 here is CRGLGMNTEAFF. The CDR3 coding sequence is TGCAGGGGGTTGGGGATGAACACTGAAGCTTTCTTT. This chain uses TRBV20-1 with TRBJ1-1; unclear D gene. Germline CDR1 is DFQATT and CDR2 is SNEGSKA (reference sequence). The CDR3 extends over 12 amino acids.

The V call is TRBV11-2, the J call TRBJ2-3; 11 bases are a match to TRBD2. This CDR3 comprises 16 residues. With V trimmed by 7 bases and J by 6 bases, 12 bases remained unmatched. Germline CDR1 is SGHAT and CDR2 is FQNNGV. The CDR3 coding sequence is TGTGCCAGCACCCCTGGGGCTAGCGGGGGGTTGGATACGCAGTATTTT. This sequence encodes CASTPGASGGLDTQYF.

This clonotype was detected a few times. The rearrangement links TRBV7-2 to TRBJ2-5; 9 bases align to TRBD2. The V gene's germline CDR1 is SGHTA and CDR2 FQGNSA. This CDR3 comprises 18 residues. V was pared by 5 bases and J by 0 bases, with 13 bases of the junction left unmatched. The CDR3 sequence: CASSPQGLAGSYQETQYF. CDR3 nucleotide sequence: TGTGCCAGCAGCCCCCAGGGGCTAGCGGGGAGCTACCAAGAGACCCAGTACTTC.

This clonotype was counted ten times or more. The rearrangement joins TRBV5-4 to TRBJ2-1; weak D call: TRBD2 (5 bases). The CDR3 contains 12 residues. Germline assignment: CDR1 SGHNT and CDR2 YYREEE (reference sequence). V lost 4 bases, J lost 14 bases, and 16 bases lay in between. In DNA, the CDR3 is TGTGCCAGCAGCGCAAGGACCCCGGAGGAGTTCTTC. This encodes CASSARTPEEFF.

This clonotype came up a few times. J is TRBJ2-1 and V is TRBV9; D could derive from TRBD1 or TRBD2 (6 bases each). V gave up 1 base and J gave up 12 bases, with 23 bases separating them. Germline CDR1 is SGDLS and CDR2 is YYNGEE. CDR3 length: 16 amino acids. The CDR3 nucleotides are TGTGCCAGCAGCGTAAAGGAATGGGGGGCTGAGTTAGGGCAGTTCTTC. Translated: CASSVKEWGAELGQFF. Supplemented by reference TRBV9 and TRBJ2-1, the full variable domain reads DSGVTQTPKHLITATGQRVTLRCSPRSGDLSVYWYQQSLDQGLQFLIQYYNGEERAKGNILERFSAQQFPDLHSELNLSSLELGDSALYFCASSVKEWGAELGQFFGPGTRLTVL.

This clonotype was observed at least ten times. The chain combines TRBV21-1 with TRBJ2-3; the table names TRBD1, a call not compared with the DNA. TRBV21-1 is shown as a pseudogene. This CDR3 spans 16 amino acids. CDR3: CASSIPITGRGDTQYF. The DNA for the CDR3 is TGTGCCAGCAGCATCCCGATCACGGGACGGGGGGATACGCAGTATTTT.

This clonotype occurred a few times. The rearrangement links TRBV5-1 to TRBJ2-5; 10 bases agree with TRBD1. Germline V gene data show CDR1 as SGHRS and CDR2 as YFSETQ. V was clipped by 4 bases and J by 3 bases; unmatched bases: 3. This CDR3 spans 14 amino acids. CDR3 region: CASSRGQGEETQYF. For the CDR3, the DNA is TGCGCCAGCAGCCGTGGACAGGGGGAAGAGACCCAGTACTTC.

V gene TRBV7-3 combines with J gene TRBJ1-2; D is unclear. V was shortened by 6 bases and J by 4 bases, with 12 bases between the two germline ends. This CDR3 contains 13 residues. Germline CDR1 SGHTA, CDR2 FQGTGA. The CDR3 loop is CASSPVPGYGYTF. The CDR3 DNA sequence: TGTGCCAGCAGTCCAGTCCCAGGCTATGGCTACACCTTC.

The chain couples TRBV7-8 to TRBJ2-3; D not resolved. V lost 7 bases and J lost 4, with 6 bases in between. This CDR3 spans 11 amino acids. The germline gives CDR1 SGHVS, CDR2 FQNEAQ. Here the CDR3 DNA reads TGTGCCAGCAAAGCTTCAGATACGCAGTATTTT. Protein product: CASKASDTQYF.

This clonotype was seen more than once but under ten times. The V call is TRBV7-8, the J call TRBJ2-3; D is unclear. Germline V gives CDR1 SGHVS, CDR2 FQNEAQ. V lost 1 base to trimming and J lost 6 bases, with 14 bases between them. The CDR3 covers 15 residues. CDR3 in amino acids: CASSLVGGPGDTQYF. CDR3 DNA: TGTGCCAGCAGCTTAGTGGGCGGACCCGGGGATACGCAGTATTTT.

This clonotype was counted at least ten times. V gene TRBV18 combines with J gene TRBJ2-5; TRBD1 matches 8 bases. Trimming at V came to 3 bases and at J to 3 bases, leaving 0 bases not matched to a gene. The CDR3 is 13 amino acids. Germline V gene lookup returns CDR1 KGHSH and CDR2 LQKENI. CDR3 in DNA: TGTGCCAGCTCACCGGGACAGGAAGAGACCCAGTACTTC. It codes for CASSPGQEETQYF.

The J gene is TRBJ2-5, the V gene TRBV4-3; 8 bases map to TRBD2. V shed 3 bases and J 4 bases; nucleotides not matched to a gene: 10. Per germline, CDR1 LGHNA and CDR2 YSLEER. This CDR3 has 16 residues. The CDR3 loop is CASSQDSGGPGETQYF. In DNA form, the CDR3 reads TGCGCCAGCAGCCAGGATTCGGGGGGGCCGGGAGAGACCCAGTACTTC.